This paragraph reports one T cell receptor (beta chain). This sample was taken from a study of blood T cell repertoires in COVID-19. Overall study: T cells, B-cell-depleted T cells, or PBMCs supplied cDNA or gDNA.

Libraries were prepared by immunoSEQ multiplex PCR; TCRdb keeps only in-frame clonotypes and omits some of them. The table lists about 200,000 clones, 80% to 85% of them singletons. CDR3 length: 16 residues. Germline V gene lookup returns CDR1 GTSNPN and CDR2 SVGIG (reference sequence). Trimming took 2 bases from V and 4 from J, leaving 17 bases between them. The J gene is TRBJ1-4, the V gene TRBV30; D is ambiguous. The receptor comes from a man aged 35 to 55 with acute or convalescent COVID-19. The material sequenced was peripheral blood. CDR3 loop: CAWSPERSWYNEKLFF. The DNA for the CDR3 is TGTGCCTGGAGTCCCGAGAGGAGTTGGTATAATGAAAAACTGTTTTTT.